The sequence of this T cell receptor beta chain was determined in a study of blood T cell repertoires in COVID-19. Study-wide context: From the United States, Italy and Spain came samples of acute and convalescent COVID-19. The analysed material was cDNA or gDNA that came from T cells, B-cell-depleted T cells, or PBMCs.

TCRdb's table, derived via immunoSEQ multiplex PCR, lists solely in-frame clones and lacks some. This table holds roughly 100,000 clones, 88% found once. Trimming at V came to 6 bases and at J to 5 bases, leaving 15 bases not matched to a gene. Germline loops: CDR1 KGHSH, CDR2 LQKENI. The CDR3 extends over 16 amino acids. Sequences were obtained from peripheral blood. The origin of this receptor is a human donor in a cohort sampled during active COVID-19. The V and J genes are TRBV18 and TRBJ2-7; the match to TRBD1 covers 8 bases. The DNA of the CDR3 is TGTGCCAGCTCGCCTATGCGTACCGGGACAGGCCACGAGCAGTACTTC. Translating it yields CASSPMRTGTGHEQYF. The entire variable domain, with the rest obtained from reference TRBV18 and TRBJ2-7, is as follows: NAGVMQNPRHLVRRRGQEARLRCSPMKGHSHVYWYRQLPEEGLKFMVYLQKENIIDESGMPKERFSAEFPKEGPSILRIQQVVRGDSAAYFCASSPMRTGTGHEQYFGPGTRLTVT.